Presented here are 20 T cell receptor beta chains from one specimen sequenced in a study of T cell changes during pregnancy in multiple sclerosis. Measured with immunoSEQ multiplex PCR; TCRdb has only the in-frame clones, and not every one. Here the sample spans approximately 35,000 clones, roughly 87% being singletons. This specimen consisted of CD4+ T cells from peripheral blood mononuclear cells, obtained after pregnancy. These TCRs come from a female donor in good health, enrolled as a control in a pregnancy study.

This chain joins TRBV4-3 and TRBJ2-1; the match to TRBD1 covers 9 bases. After removal of 3 bases from V and 8 bases from J, the junction contained 11 bases not matched to a gene. Germline values: CDR1 LGHNA, CDR2 YSLEER. CDR3 length: 16 amino acids. CDR3 loop: CASSQDLDRGEDEQFF. The CDR3 coding sequence is TGCGCCAGCAGCCAGGATCTGGACAGGGGTGAGGATGAGCAGTTCTTC.

The V call is TRBV28, the J call TRBJ1-5, with 8 bases aligning to TRBD1. The V gene end was trimmed by 5 bases and the J gene end by 1 base; junction bases not matched to a gene: 7. This CDR3 spans 16 amino acids. Germline CDR1 is MDHEN and CDR2 is SYDVKM. In DNA, the CDR3 is TGTGCCAGCAGTCACCCGGGACAGGTCAGCAATCAGCCCCAGCATTTT. Translated, it gives CASSHPGQVSNQPQHF.

This chain links TRBV15 with TRBJ1-2; tentatively, D is TRBD1 (5 bases). Germline-derived CDR1 and CDR2 are LNHNV and YYDKDF (reference sequence). The V gene lost 5 bases and the J gene lost 5 bases, with 15 bases spanning the gap. The CDR3 runs 14 residues. Here the CDR3 reads CATSGWTNEYGYTF. The CDR3 nucleotides read TGTGCCACCAGCGGATGGACAAATGAATATGGCTACACCTTC.

This chain connects TRBV11-2 to TRBJ2-1, with 8 nucleotides matching TRBD2. Germline V gene sequence: CDR1 SGHAT, CDR2 FQNNGV. The trim removed 4 bases at V and 5 bases at J, leaving 10 bases unmatched. The CDR3 is 16 residues long. CDR3 in amino acids: CASSSLSGSTHNEQFF. CDR3 DNA: TGTGCCAGCAGCTCCCTCAGCGGGAGTACCCACAATGAGCAGTTCTTC.

The rearrangement links TRBV18 to TRBJ2-1; 11 bases map to TRBD2. Trimming took 5 bases from V and 8 from J; bases not matched to a gene: 5. Germline V gene lookup returns CDR1 KGHSH and CDR2 LQKENI. The CDR3 has 14 amino acids. The CDR3 is CASSKGLAVHEQFF. CDR3 nucleotide sequence: TGTGCCAGCTCAAAGGGACTAGCGGTACATGAGCAGTTCTTC. Variable domain in full (rest from reference TRBV18 and TRBJ2-1): NAGVMQNPRHLVRRRGQEARLRCSPMKGHSHVYWYRQLPEEGLKFMVYLQKENIIDESGMPKERFSAEFPKEGPSILRIQQVVRGDSAAYFCASSKGLAVHEQFFGPGTRLTVL.

CDR3 protein: CASSPIDRDNSPLHF. CDR3 DNA: TGTGCCAGCAGTCCGATCGACAGGGACAATTCACCCCTCCACTTT. The V and J genes are TRBV28 and TRBJ1-6, with 7 bases aligning to TRBD1. Losses at the gene ends were 5 bases for V and 7 bases for J; bases not matched to a gene: 8. This CDR3 region has 15 residues. Germline-derived CDR1 and CDR2 are MDHEN and SYDVKM.

This clone was seen only a few times. V and J are TRBV19 and TRBJ2-5; TRBD1 aligns across 8 bases. The germline V gene has CDR1 LNHDA and CDR2 SQIVND (reference sequence). The junction had 4 bases not matched to a gene; V was cut back by 7 bases and J by 3 bases. This CDR3 region has 13 residues. Here the CDR3 reads CASKAQGEETQYF. CDR3 sequence (DNA): TGTGCCAGTAAGGCACAGGGGGAAGAGACCCAGTACTTC.

Worth noting for this clone: Mismatch with germline at one junction end may stem from a read error. This chain connects TRBV5-1 to TRBJ1-3; D might be TRBD1 (5 bases). This CDR3 comprises 13 residues. In germline, CDR1 is SGHRS, CDR2 YFSETQ. The CDR3 is CASSRTGTLGVHF. For the CDR3, the DNA is TGCGCCAGCAGCCGGACCGGGACTCTAGGTGTTCATTTT.

In this sample, this clone turned up once. The chain has TRBV9 and TRBJ2-1, with TRBD2 as a possible D gene (7 bases). The CDR3 extends over 15 amino acids. The germline gives CDR1 SGDLS, CDR2 YYNGEE. Deletions cut 1 base from V and 8 bases from J, with 16 bases between. CDR3 protein: CASSVRGGASYEQFF. The CDR3 coding sequence is TGTGCCAGCAGCGTACGTGGGGGGGCTTCATATGAGCAGTTCTTC.

The table lists this clone with a count of one. The rearrangement joins TRBV28 to TRBJ1-2; weak D call: TRBD1 (6 bases). CDR3 length: 13 amino acids. The V gene lost 2 bases and the J gene lost 5 bases, with 9 bases spanning the gap. CDR1 and CDR2 from the germline V gene are MDHEN and SYDVKM. The CDR3 here is CASSLRTEYGYTF. CDR3 in DNA: TGTGCCAGCAGTTTAAGGACAGAGTATGGCTACACCTTC.

This clone was recorded once. The CDR3 spells CASSSSTGDSNYEQYF. The CDR3 DNA sequence: TGTGCCAGCTCATCCTCAACAGGGGACAGTAACTACGAGCAGTACTTC. The chain carries TRBV18 and TRBJ2-7; 7 positions match TRBD1. From germline, CDR1 is KGHSH and CDR2 LQKENI. The length of the CDR3 is 16 residues. Losses at the gene ends were 5 bases for V and 3 bases for J; bases not matched to a gene: 13.

V usage is TRBV7-3 and J usage is TRBJ1-2; TRBD1 is a possible D gene (5 bases). Trimming pared 5 bases from V and 7 bases from J, leaving 23 bases between. Germline CDR1 and CDR2: SGHTA and FQGTGA. This CDR3 comprises 16 residues. DNA for the CDR3: TGTGCCAGCAGCGAGGATTCTGGGGGACTGGGATCTGGCTACACCTTC. Amino acid sequence: CASSEDSGGLGSGYTF.

Only a few counts were recorded for this clone. The gene calls are TRBV14 and TRBJ1-1; D might be TRBD1 (6 bases). V was pared by 2 bases and J by 5 bases, with 12 bases between. The CDR3 runs 14 residues. Germline V lookup: CDR1 SGHDN, CDR2 FVKESK. For the CDR3, the DNA is TGTGCCAGCAGCCAACTGGGGGCAGGGACTGAAGCTTTCTTT. This translates into CASSQLGAGTEAFF.

This chain joins TRBV9 and TRBJ1-1, with 9 bases identical to TRBD1. CDR1 is SGDLS and CDR2 is YYNGEE in the germline V gene. V shed 3 bases and J 7 bases; nucleotides not matched to a gene: 16. This CDR3 has 17 amino acids. CDR3 loop: CASSAVEVGTGYGEAFF. The CDR3 coding sequence is TGTGCCAGCAGCGCCGTTGAAGTAGGGACAGGGTATGGTGAAGCTTTCTTT. The full variable domain, in which reference TRBV9 and TRBJ1-1 provide the parts outside the CDR3, is DSGVTQTPKHLITATGQRVTLRCSPRSGDLSVYWYQQSLDQGLQFLIQYYNGEERAKGNILERFSAQQFPDLHSELNLSSLELGDSALYFCASSAVEVGTGYGEAFFGQGTRLTVV.

The rearrangement joins TRBV7-6 to TRBJ1-1; D not resolved. Germline assignment: CDR1 SGHVS and CDR2 FNYEAQ. V lost 0 bases to trimming and J lost 0 bases, with 20 bases between them. There are 19 residues in the CDR3. The CDR3 reads CASSLAETLRRGMNTEAFF. The CDR3 bases are TGTGCCAGCAGCTTAGCTGAGACACTGCGCCGGGGAATGAACACTGAAGCTTTCTTT.

The chain links TRBV21-1 to TRBJ1-6; TRBD1, as called in the table, went unchecked against the DNA. TRBV21-1 is described as a pseudogene. The CDR3 covers 20 residues. CDR3 amino acids: CASSLGYSGTGRLCNSPLHF. The CDR3 DNA reads TGTGCCAGCAGCTTGGGATACTCCGGGACAGGGAGATTATGTAATTCACCCCTCCACTTT.

The chain uses TRBV28 and TRBJ1-6; a weak D match, TRBD1 (5 bases). Trimming cost V 5 bases and J 5 bases, with 13 bases left between them. CDR3 length equals 15 residues. CDR1 MDHEN and CDR2 SYDVKM come from the germline V gene. CDR3 sequence reads: CASSTPDRDNSPLHF. The CDR3 nucleotides are TGTGCCAGCAGTACGCCCGACAGAGATAATTCACCCCTCCACTTT.

The chain joins TRBV4-3 to TRBJ2-7; 8 positions agree with TRBD1. Germline loops: CDR1 LGHNA, CDR2 YSLEER. This CDR3 has 16 amino acids. J lost 2 bases, V lost 0 bases, and 6 bases had no gene match. CDR3 sequence (DNA): TGCGCCAGCAGCCAAGAGGGACGACAGGGGACCTACGAGCAGTACTTC. It encodes CASSQEGRQGTYEQYF.

About this clone: One end of the junction fails to match germline, which may point to a read error. The chain employs TRBV7-7 and TRBJ2-2; 7 nucleotides agree with TRBD2. The CDR3 extends over 16 amino acids. The germline V gene encodes CDR1 SSHAT and CDR2 FNYEAQ (reference sequence). For the CDR3, the DNA is TGTGCTAGCAGCTTAGTTGGCGGGAGTGGAACCGGGGAGCTGTTTTTT. It is translated as CASSLVGGSGTGELFF.

In its sample, this clone was seen a few times. The chain links TRBV5-8 to TRBJ2-5; 9 nucleotides line up with TRBD2. From germline, CDR1 is SGHTS and CDR2 YDEGEE. V dropped 4 bases and J dropped 2; count of bases not matched to a gene: 9. CDR3 size: 16 residues. CDR3 amino acids: CASSTIAGVLQETQYF. The CDR3 DNA follows: TGTGCCAGCAGCACCATAGCGGGGGTGCTACAAGAGACCCAGTACTTC.